This TCR beta chain originates from a study of shared clonotypes between healthy human individuals (dated by TCRdb to the early 2020s). About the study as a whole: The cohort included three men and a couple of women between 18 and 49 years of age. Leukapheresis yielded between about 0.85 and 9 billion PBMCs per donor. Different laboratories and diverse techniques were used to prepare libraries and sequence TCR repertoires, to increase sequencing depth and limit assay-specific biases. Blood TCR repertoires of 5 or 6 healthy adults were deeply sequenced to estimate repertoire size and the extent of clonotype sharing between individuals. Per donor, three plates each were used for CD4 naive and CD4 memory, two for CD8 naive, and one for CD8 memory.

Turning to this clone: Its antigen is currently not known. No base quality values were provided; no much bigger clone lies one nucleotide off.

The paper's findings and limits, for the study overall: Estimated clonotype richness was generally larger for naive than for memory subsets. Sampling was restricted to blood, and TCR repertoires in tissues likely differ from the TCR repertoires found in blood. When several donors were compared, the shared fraction of clonotypes was around 5.1% for naive CD4, 3.5% to 4% for naive CD8, 2.3% for memory CD4, and less than 0.5% for memory CD8. Clonotypes shared by all four sorted-subset donors showed higher generation probabilities than non-shared clonotypes. Incomplete sequencing was indicated by rarefaction of sorted-subset datasets, despite the large sequencing depth. Pairwise subsampling led to the expectation that sequencing depth would affect the degree of clonotype sharing among donors. The small number of donors limited the genetic and exposure-history diversity represented.

The donors were healthy, HIV-negative adults with no recently reported acute infections or vaccinations. Only Caucasian adults living in Nashville, Tennessee, USA were represented among the donors. Magnetic negative selection was used to enrich CD4+ T cells, after which naive cells were positively selected on CD45RA and the negative fraction became the memory subset. Blood was collected by leukapheresis, and PBMCs were isolated by Ficoll-Histopaque density gradient centrifugation and then cryopreserved in liquid nitrogen vapor phase. Analytical flow cytometry was used to check the purity and quantity of every magnetically sorted T cell population. Genomic DNA was isolated from every sorted fraction and measured by UV absorbance on a Nanodrop 2000c. Using the deep immunoSEQ assay, TCR CDR3 regions were amplified from genomic DNA by multiplex PCR. Extracted genomic DNA from each cell subset was spread evenly across all wells of several immunoSEQ 96-well plates, with each plate serving as a replicate. For sorted subsets, each replicate PCR was loaded with around 200 ng genomic DNA, equivalent to approximately 27,000 T cell genomes. The purified libraries were quantified using a Qubit 3.0 fluorometer, sized with a Bioanalyzer 2100, and then quantified again using the KAPA Library Quantification kit. Each immunoSEQ 96-well plate was sequenced on its own single-read 150-cycle Illumina NextSeq 550 flow cell. In the authors' own workflow: Because the immunoSEQ output held only junctional sequences and lacked quality scores, the filtering could not match the filtering applied to full-length reads. Sequences were annotated with PyIR, a Python wrapper for IgBLAST v1.9, and V/J genes and CDR3 were assigned using IMGT germline references. Reads were removed for weak V/J assignments (E-value above 1e-6), missing CDR3, stop codons, out-of-frame junctions, or ambiguous translated residues. V3J clonotypes were defined as sequences sharing the same inferred V gene, J gene, and CDR3 amino acid sequence. To compute the percentage overlap between repertoires, the number of shared unique clonotypes was divided by the size of the smaller repertoire. Richness of each repertoire was evaluated using RTK rarefaction, the Chao1 estimator, and Recon v2.1 estimates of unobserved clonotypes. For all TCRbeta clonotypes obtained by the gDNA method from four donors, generation probabilities were computed with OLGA. TCRdb stores this immuneACCESS table with in-frame sequences only. Part of the clones is absent; in the studies checked, under half of the shortfall reflects unresolved V genes, and no reason is known for the rest. That table is the source of V, J and clone size, and D and trimming were worked out from the DNA. The sample table lists about 1.5 million clones, approximately 98% of them with a count of one. Roughly 0.42% of the sample is in the top ten clones.

V and J are truncated by 5 bases and 5 bases respectively, leaving an intervening sequence of 16 bases. The germline V gene sets CDR1 to SGHNT and CDR2 to YENEEA. The CDR3 starts with the cysteine, ends with the phenylalanine, and has 14 residues. The kept DNA is CDR3 alone, 42 bases in frame from the first base. The chain is assembled from TRBV11-3 and TRBJ2-7, with a weak D call of TRBD2 (7 bases match). The sequenced sample consisted of naive CD4+ T cells sorted from blood. The sample's cell subset or site, from its label and the paper: CD45RA+ positively selected. This receptor was identified in a young man in good health. The CDR3 sequence is CASSARGRENEQYF. The DNA is as follows: TGTGCCAGCAGCGCCCGGGGGCGGGAGAACGAGCAGTACTTC. The reference TRBV11-3 and TRBJ2-7 proteins fill in what lies around the CDR3, so the full variable domain reads EAGVVQSPRYKIIEKKQPVAFWCNPISGHNTLYWYLQNLGQGPELLIRYENEEAVDDSQLPKDRFSAERLKGVDSTLKIQPAELGDSAVYLCASSARGRENEQYFGPGTRLTVT.